A selection of T cell receptor beta chains follows, all from one sample in a study of blood T cell repertoires in COVID-19. Only in-frame clones appear in the TCRdb table, and some are missing; sequencing was by immunoSEQ multiplex PCR. In the table there are 79,000 or so clones, over 70% of which are singletons. Sequencing used peripheral blood. The receptors originated from a human donor in a cohort sampled during active COVID-19. The CDR3 runs from the conserved cysteine through the conserved F or W. A D gene is named only where the DNA matches it firmly. Rows may omit the clone size; those that give it use once, few, many or a size class.

V	J	D	size	DNA	CDR3
TRBV3-1/TRBV3-2	TRBJ2-5	TRBD2	-	TGTGCCAGCAGCCAAGATGGAGCGGGAGGTTTTCGGGAGACCCAGTACTTC	CASSQDGAGGFRETQYF
TRBV28	TRBJ2-5	TRBD1	-	TGTGCCAGCAGTCCGCCCGGACAGGGGGTCCAAGAGACCCAGTACTTC	CASSPPGQGVQETQYF
TRBV5-6	TRBJ2-6	-	once	TGTGCCAGCAGCCTAACAGCTACCTCTGGGGCCAACGTCCTGACTTTC	CASSLTATSGANVLTF
TRBV19	TRBJ1-1	TRBD1	-	TGTGCCAGTAGTCCCCCGGGACAGGGACGGGGGACTGAAGCTTTCTTT	CASSPPGQGRGTEAFF
TRBV27	TRBJ2-3	TRBD2	-	TGTGCCAGCAGTTTAATGTCGGGAGGGGTCTTGGATACGCAGTATTTT	CASSLMSGGVLDTQYF
TRBV5-8	TRBJ1-4	-	-	TGTGCCAGCAGCTTGGACAGGGTGGGTTCTTTT	CASSLDRVGSF
TRBV7-9	TRBJ2-1	-	-	TGTGCCAGCAGCCGCCTGACAGAATACAATGAGCAGTTCTTC	CASSRLTEYNEQFF
TRBV28	TRBJ1-4	TRBD1	-	TGTGCCAGCACCCCGGGACAGGGAATTCAAAAACTGTTTTTT	CASTPGQGIQKLFF
TRBV18	TRBJ1-1	-	once	TGTGCCAGCTCAGACCGGGATGAGACTGAAGCTTTCTTT	CASSDRDETEAFF
TRBV27	TRBJ2-3	-	-	TGTGCCAGCAGTTTTAGGGGTAGTATGGGAGATACGCAGTATTTT	CASSFRGSMGDTQYF
TRBV9	TRBJ2-7	-	-	TGTGCCAGCAGCGTAGCTACCGAAGGGAGTCCCCCGTACTTC	CASSVATEGSPPYF
TRBV5-1	TRBJ2-5	TRBD2	once	TGCGCCAGCAGCTTACCGTCGATTGGGCGGGAGGGCCTAGAGACCCAGTACTTC	CASSLPSIGREGLETQYF
TRBV2	TRBJ1-2	TRBD1	-	TGTGCCAGCAATTTGGACAGGGGAAACTATGGCTACACCTTC	CASNLDRGNYGYTF
TRBV5-1	TRBJ2-3	-	-	TGCGCCAGCAGTTGGATGGGAGACGGCACAGATACGCAGTATTTT	CASSWMGDGTDTQYF
TRBV11-2	TRBJ2-5	-	once	TGTGCCAGCAGCCTGGGCCCGGCTCGGCCCGGGGGGACCCAGTACTTC	CASSLGPARPGGTQYF
TRBV28	TRBJ1-5	TRBD1	-	TGTGCCAGCAGTCTTGGACAGGGTGGGTATCAGCCCCAGCATTTT	CASSLGQGGYQPQHF
TRBV19	TRBJ2-3	TRBD2	-	TGTGCCAGTAGTATAGAACTAGCGGGAGGGGGCGATACGCAGTATTTT	CASSIELAGGGDTQYF
TRBV6-5	TRBJ1-5	TRBD1	-	TGTGCCAGCGGACAAGGACAGGGGGCGATACAGCCCCAGCATTTT	CASGQGQGAIQPQHF
TRBV9	TRBJ2-3	-	-	TGTGCCAGCAGCTCCCCGTCGGTCACAGATACGCAGTATTTT	CASSSPSVTDTQYF
TRBV6-2/TRBV6-3	TRBJ1-3	TRBD1	-	TGTGCCAGCAGTTCAGGGGGTCCGCGCTCTGGAAACACCATATATTTT	CASSSGGPRSGNTIYF
TRBV3-1/TRBV3-2	TRBJ2-1	TRBD2	-	TGTGCCAGCAGCCCTTGGACTAGCGATTTGAATGAGCAGTTCTTC	CASSPWTSDLNEQFF
TRBV3-1/TRBV3-2	TRBJ1-1	-	-	TGTGCCAGCAGACTCGCCATGAACACTGAAGCTTTCTTT	CASRLAMNTEAFF
TRBV6-4	TRBJ2-2	-	few	TGTGCCAGCAGCCGTCTAGCAGACACCGGGGAGCTGTTTTTT	CASSRLADTGELFF
TRBV11-2	TRBJ1-1	TRBD1	-	TGTGCCAGCACCCCGGACAGGGGGCGTCTTGAAGCTTTCTTT	CASTPDRGRLEAFF
TRBV7-2	TRBJ1-1	-	-	TGTGCCAGCAGCCGGGGATCGGTGGCTAACACTGAAGCTTTCTTT	CASSRGSVANTEAFF
TRBV18	TRBJ2-2	-	once	TGTGCCAGCCCCGAGGTTCGGGGGAAACCCGGGGAGCTGTTTTTT	CASPEVRGKPGELFF
TRBV12-3/TRBV12-4	TRBJ2-7	-	-	TGTGCCAGCAGTTTTCGTTACGAGCAGTACTTC	CASSFRYEQYF
TRBV3-1/TRBV3-2	TRBJ2-1	TRBD2	-	TGTGCCAGCAGCCAAGAGGTGTGGCTAGCGGTGGCCTACAATGAGCAGTTCTTC	CASSQEVWLAVAYNEQFF
TRBV19	TRBJ2-1	TRBD2	-	TGTGCCAGTACCCCAACTAGCGGGAGGCAATACAATGAGCAGTTCTTC	CASTPTSGRQYNEQFF
TRBV7-3	TRBJ2-5	-	-	TGTGCCAGCAGCTTAGTGGACACGGAGACCCAGTACTTC	CASSLVDTETQYF
TRBV2	TRBJ2-1	TRBD2	-	TGTGCCAGCAGTCCCGGGACTAGCGGCAATGAGCAGTTCTTC	CASSPGTSGNEQFF
TRBV19	TRBJ2-5	TRBD2	-	TGTGCCAGTAGTAAACGGGAGGAGGTTTTGCAAGAGACCCAGTACTTC	CASSKREEVLQETQYF
TRBV3-1/TRBV3-2	TRBJ2-1	-	-	TGTGCCAGCAGCCGACTTAATTCCTACAATGAGCAGTTCTTC	CASSRLNSYNEQFF
TRBV6-5	TRBJ2-7	TRBD1	-	TGTGCCAGCAGTTACCCCGGGACAGGGAGGTACGAGCAGTACTTC	CASSYPGTGRYEQYF
TRBV28	TRBJ1-5	TRBD1	few	TGTGCCAGCAGTTTCCTAGGGACAGGGCCCCAGCCCCAGCATTTT	CASSFLGTGPQPQHF
TRBV16	TRBJ2-3	TRBD1	-	TGTGCCAGCAGCCCTTGGACAGGAGGATCCGCAGATACGCAGTATTTT	CASSPWTGGSADTQYF
TRBV7-9	TRBJ2-1	TRBD2	once	TGTGCCAGCAGCTTTCGGACTAGCGGGAGTATAGGCAATGAGCAGTTCTTC	CASSFRTSGSIGNEQFF
TRBV28	TRBJ2-7	TRBD2	-	TGTGCCAGCAGTCCCCTAGCGGGAGGGGTCTACGAGCAGTACTTC	CASSPLAGGVYEQYF
TRBV3-1/TRBV3-2	TRBJ1-2	TRBD1	-	TGTGCCAGCAGCCAGTCCGACAGGGCCCACTATGGCTACACCTTC	CASSQSDRAHYGYTF
TRBV3-1/TRBV3-2	TRBJ1-5	-	-	TGTGCCAGCAGCCAGAATACCCTACAGGGAGAGCCCCAGCATTTT	CASSQNTLQGEPQHF
TRBV16	TRBJ1-2	-	once	TGTGCCAGCCGCGGTCTGAGCAGGGTCGCTGATGGCTACACCTTC	CASRGLSRVADGYTF
TRBV7-9	TRBJ2-1	TRBD2	once	TGTGCCAGCAGCCCCCTTAGCGGGAGAGGAAATGAGCAGTTCTTC	CASSPLSGRGNEQFF
TRBV28	TRBJ1-2	-	-	TGTGCCAGCAGTGCCCCCAGGGTTAGAGCTAACTATGGCTACACCTTC	CASSAPRVRANYGYTF
TRBV5-1	TRBJ2-1	-	-	TGCGCCAGCAGCCTTATGAATGAGCAGTTCTTC	CASSLMNEQFF
TRBV28	TRBJ2-4	-	-	TGTGCCAGCAGTCCCCCCCCGGGTTCTCAAAACATTCAGTACTTC	CASSPPPGSQNIQYF
TRBV6-5	TRBJ2-7	TRBD1	-	TGTGCCAGCAGTTTGGGACAGGGAGATTACGAGCAGTACTTC	CASSLGQGDYEQYF
TRBV27	TRBJ1-1	-	-	TGTGCCAGCATCTTGGGGGCTGGCGCTGAAGCTTTCTTT	CASILGAGAEAFF
TRBV18	TRBJ2-1	-	-	TGTGCCAGCTCACCAGGGAGCGGAGAAGGCTCCTACAATGAGCAGTTCTTC	CASSPGSGEGSYNEQFF
TRBV5-1	TRBJ1-5	TRBD1	few	TGCGCCAGCAGCTCGACAGGGAGAGGAGGAAGCAATCAGCCCCAGCATTTT	CASSSTGRGGSNQPQHF
TRBV28	TRBJ2-2	TRBD1	-	TGTGCCAGCAGTGTGCCCTTGGGACAGGGGGCCATCGGGGAGCTGTTTTTT	CASSVPLGQGAIGELFF
TRBV5-5	TRBJ1-1	-	few	TGTGCCAGCAGCTTCGGGGGTTACACTGAAGCTTTCTTT	CASSFGGYTEAFF
TRBV10-1	TRBJ2-5	TRBD1	-	TGCGCCAGCAGTGACGGGACAGGGTCGGGGGAGACCCAGTACTTC	CASSDGTGSGETQYF
TRBV18	TRBJ2-1	TRBD1	-	TGTGCCAGCTCTAAGGGGGCTAACAATGAGCAGTTCTTC	CASSKGANNEQFF